The 27 T cell receptor beta chains below were found in one sample sequenced in a study of regulatory T cells in long-lasting Graves disease. Noted time point: newly diagnosed GD, antithyroid drugs for less than 3 months. With RNA extracted from PBMCs as input, the TCR library was made. Arm-PCR of CDR3 regions with iRepertoire HTBI primers generated TCR beta libraries. Each CDR3 protein is one row after TCRdb ran MiXCR on the multiplex PCR reads. Counted here are 400,000 to 500,000 distinct CDR3 sequences, about 15% occurring once; the ten biggest clones make up approximately 15%. The same sample was also used in a study of T cells in Graves' hyperthyroidism and ophthalmopathy.

The source material was peripheral blood mononuclear cells (PBMCs), sampled at new diagnosis, from a patient treated with antithyroid drugs. These receptors all come from a woman aged 30 to 39 with Graves disease.

This clonotype was detected many times. CDR3 sequence reads: CASSPGAGGQETQYF. The DNA of the CDR3 is TGTGCCAGCTCACCGGGAGCGGGAGGGCAAGAGACCCAGTACTTC. The genes are TRBV12-3 or TRBV12-4 and TRBJ2-5; 10 positions match TRBD2. J was trimmed by 2 bases and V by 8 bases; bases with no gene match: 8. This CDR3 spans 15 amino acids.

In this sample, this clonotype turned up many times. The chain couples TRBV29-1 to TRBJ2-7; D ambiguous. The CDR3 consists of 14 residues. From germline, CDR1 is SQVTM and CDR2 ANQGSEA. V lost 1 base to trimming and J lost 0 bases, with 10 bases between them. This CDR3 is CSVEVSVSSYEQYF. As DNA, the CDR3 is TGCAGCGTTGAAGTCTCGGTCAGCTCCTACGAGCAGTACTTC.

On this clonotype: A much larger clone lies a single base off, so this may be a read error. This chain connects TRBV11-2 to TRBJ2-7; 11 bases are shared with TRBD1. Germline assignment: CDR1 SGHAT and CDR2 FQNNGV. The CDR3 spans 15 residues. CDR3 bases: TGTGCCGGCAGCTTCAGGACAGGGGGCGTCTACGAGCAGTACTTC. Its translation is CAGSFRTGGVYEQYF.

This clonotype turned up a few times. The chain carries TRBV7-9 and TRBJ1-1; TRBD1 matches at 8 bases. The CDR3 totals 12 residues. V lost 5 bases and J lost 12; bases outside the gene matches: 8. From germline, CDR1 is SEHNR and CDR2 FQNEAQ (reference sequence). The CDR3 bases are TGTGCCAGCAGCCCGACAGGGGATGGGACTTTCTTT. It codes for CASSPTGDGTFF.

This chain links TRBV15 with TRBJ1-4, with D possibly TRBD1 on 5 matching bases. Trimming took 4 bases from V and 4 from J, leaving 16 bases between them. The CDR3 covers 16 residues. The V gene's germline CDR1 is LNHNV and CDR2 YYDKDF (reference sequence). Written as DNA, the CDR3 is TGTGCCACCAGCAATCTCGGGGAAAGGGGTAATGAAAAACTGTTTTTT. Protein: CATSNLGERGNEKLFF.

This clonotype was observed many times. This sequence joins TRBV5-6 and TRBJ1-1; D is uncertain. Trimming stripped 3 bases from V and 0 bases from J, with 21 bases between. Germline V lookup: CDR1 SGHDT, CDR2 YYEEEE. The CDR3 spans 18 residues. CDR3 DNA sequence: TGTGCCAGCAGCTCCTATCACAGTTCCGGACGGGTGAACACTGAAGCTTTCTTT. Protein: CASSSYHSSGRVNTEAFF.

In its sample, this clonotype was seen a few times. The chain is built from TRBV27 and TRBJ2-6; no clear D gene. Germline CDR1 reads MNHEY; CDR2 reads SMNVEV (reference sequence). CDR3 size: 19 residues. The ends were cut back, 0 bases at V and 2 bases at J, with 17 bases in the middle. The CDR3 coding sequence is TGTGCCAGCAGTTTATCGTCAGCCAGAAAGAAAACTGGGGCCAACGTCCTGACTTTC. Residues: CASSLSSARKKTGANVLTF.

DNA for the CDR3: TGTGCCAGCAGGGGCTGGAGCGGGAGCACTTCGAACACCGGGGAGCTGTTTTTT. It encodes CASRGWSGSTSNTGELFF. The chain carries TRBV12-3 or TRBV12-4 and TRBJ2-2, with 8 bases aligning to TRBD2. V lost 6 bases and J lost 0; bases outside the gene matches: 12. The CDR3 length is 18 residues.

This chain connects TRBV7-3 to TRBJ1-1; possible D gene TRBD1, 5 bases. V lost 5 bases to trimming and J lost 6 bases, with 16 bases between them. Germline lookup yields CDR1 SGHTA and CDR2 FQGTGA. The CDR3 is made up of 14 amino acids. The DNA for the CDR3 is TGTGCCAGCAGCCCCCAGGGCGCAGGCCCTGAAGCTTTCTTT. This translates into CASSPQGAGPEAFF.

The V gene is TRBV19, the J gene TRBJ2-1; 10 bases line up with TRBD1. Germline CDR1 reads LNHDA; CDR2 reads SQIVND (reference sequence). This CDR3 has 18 amino acids. With V trimmed by 3 bases and J by 7 bases, 15 bases remained unmatched. In DNA, the CDR3 is TGTGCCAGTAGTATTTTTGCATCTCTCGGGACAGGGGTGAATGAGCAGTTCTTC. Amino acids: CASSIFASLGTGVNEQFF.

Only a few counts were recorded for this clonotype. V and J are TRBV9 and TRBJ2-3, with 7 bases identical to TRBD2. Germline V CDR1 and CDR2: SGDLS, YYNGEE. Trimming at V came to 0 bases and at J to 2 bases, leaving 6 bases not matched to a gene. The CDR3 runs to 16 residues. This chain's CDR3 is CASSVVASGHTDTQYF. The CDR3 DNA reads TGTGCCAGCAGCGTAGTGGCTAGCGGCCACACAGATACGCAGTATTTT.

Ten or more counts support this clonotype. The chain is built from TRBV28 and TRBJ2-3; D perhaps matches TRBD2 (5 bases). There are 18 residues in the CDR3. Trimming removed 2 bases from V and 1 base from J, with 19 bases in between. Germline loops: CDR1 MDHEN, CDR2 SYDVKM. The CDR3 loop is CASSLGGFGRSRTDTQYF. In nucleotides, the CDR3 is TGTGCCAGCAGTTTAGGAGGATTTGGGCGGAGCCGCACAGATACGCAGTATTTT. Using reference TRBV28 and TRBJ2-3 for the parts outside the CDR3, the full variable domain is DVKVTQSSRYLVKRTGEKVFLECVQDMDHENMFWYRQDPGLGLRLIYFSYDVKMKEKGDIPEGYSVSREKKERFSLILESASTNQTSMYLCASSLGGFGRSRTDTQYFGPGTRLTVL.

This clonotype occurred many times. The rearrangement joins TRBV14 to TRBJ1-5, with no clear D. The CDR3 is 14 residues long. The V gene's germline CDR1 is SGHDN and CDR2 FVKESK. V was shortened by 3 bases and J by 0 bases, with 6 bases between the two germline ends. This chain's CDR3 is CASSHHFSNQPQHF. The CDR3 coding sequence is TGTGCCAGCAGCCATCATTTTAGCAATCAGCCCCAGCATTTT.

This clonotype was found many times. V gene TRBV7-9 combines with J gene TRBJ2-7; 8 nucleotides line up with TRBD2. This CDR3 comprises 15 residues. The germline gives CDR1 SEHNR, CDR2 FQNEAQ (reference sequence). The V segment lost 2 bases and the J segment 6 bases; nucleotides outside the gene matches: 9. The CDR3 nucleotides are TGTGCCAGCAGCTTATTAGCGCGGGGGGCGAGCGAGCAGTACTTC. Residues: CASSLLARGASEQYF.

This clonotype occurred many times. The chain uses TRBV2 and TRBJ2-2, with 9 nucleotides matching TRBD1. Germline V gene data show CDR1 as SNHLY and CDR2 as FYNNEI. This CDR3 is 15 amino acids long. Germline trimming cut 8 bases from V and 4 bases from J; bases unmatched to any gene: 8. The CDR3 reads CASGRDRVATGELFF. The CDR3 bases are TGTGCCAGCGGCCGGGACAGGGTTGCCACCGGGGAGCTGTTTTTT.

There are many counts of this clonotype. The chain recombines TRBV28 with TRBJ2-6; no definite D call. CDR3 size: 15 residues. The V and J ends lost 5 bases and 0 bases respectively, with 8 bases between them. Germline-derived CDR1 and CDR2 are MDHEN and SYDVKM. The CDR3 coding sequence is TGTGCCAGCAGTCCCCCGGGCTCTGGGGCCAACGTCCTGACTTTC. Its protein product is CASSPPGSGANVLTF.

The V and J genes are TRBV27 and TRBJ2-1; D perhaps matches TRBD2 (6 bases). The CDR3 extends over 13 amino acids. Looked up from germline, CDR1 is MNHEY and CDR2 is SMNVEV (reference sequence). Trimming shortened V by 6 bases and J by 7 bases, and 13 bases separated the two germline ends. The CDR3 nucleotides read TGTGCCAGCAGCCAGGTGGGGAGGAATGAGCAGTTCTTC. This codes for CASSQVGRNEQFF.

This clonotype was seen a handful of times. This chain uses TRBV30 with TRBJ2-3; D is unclear. The germline V gene has CDR1 GTSNPN and CDR2 SVGIG (reference sequence). This CDR3 is built from 11 residues. Trimming removed 2 bases from V and 8 bases from J, with 8 bases in between. Written as DNA, the CDR3 is TGTGCCTGGAGTATTAACCCTACGCAGTATTTT. Protein sequence: CAWSINPTQYF.

The chain has TRBV24-1 and TRBJ2-1; the D gene is possibly TRBD2 (7 bases). Germline V lookup: CDR1 KGHDR, CDR2 SFDVKD. This CDR3 has 16 residues. The V end was cut by 4 bases, the J end by 2 bases, with 14 bases between. The chain's CDR3 is CATSDTSGTTYNEQFF. For the CDR3, the DNA is TGTGCCACCAGTGACACGAGCGGGACAACCTACAATGAGCAGTTCTTC.

There are a few counts of this clonotype. In DNA, the CDR3 is TGCAGCGTTGTACCTCTAGGGGTCCCCACCCACGAGCAGTACTTC. As protein: CSVVPLGVPTHEQYF. The chain couples TRBV29-1 to TRBJ2-7; possible D gene TRBD1, 5 bases. Trimming took off 4 bases at V and 5 bases at J, with 21 bases between the two ends. Germline CDR1 SQVTM, CDR2 ANQGSEA. This CDR3 is 15 amino acids long.

In this sample, this clonotype turned up many times. This chain joins TRBV20-1 and TRBJ2-3; the D is unclear. Germline-derived CDR1 and CDR2 are DFQATT and SNEGSKA (reference sequence). The CDR3 contains 12 residues. The V gene lost 3 bases and the J gene lost 5 bases, with 9 bases spanning the gap. CDR3 sequence (DNA): TGCAGTGCTAGTGATGTGGAAGATACGCAGTATTTT. It specifies CSASDVEDTQYF.

A single count supports this clonotype. The chain is built from TRBV28 and TRBJ2-3; TRBD1 agrees at 10 bases. The CDR3 has 15 residues. V gave up 4 bases and J gave up 5 bases; unmatched junction bases: 6. Germline V gene sequence: CDR1 MDHEN, CDR2 SYDVKM. The CDR3 is CASSSWGQGKDTQYF. For the CDR3, the DNA is TGTGCCAGCAGTTCGTGGGGACAGGGGAAAGATACGCAGTATTTT. The full variable domain, rest sourced from reference TRBV28 and TRBJ2-3, is DVKVTQSSRYLVKRTGEKVFLECVQDMDHENMFWYRQDPGLGLRLIYFSYDVKMKEKGDIPEGYSVSREKKERFSLILESASTNQTSMYLCASSSWGQGKDTQYFGPGTRLTVL.

V and J are TRBV4-1 and TRBJ1-4; no definite D call. Germline V gives CDR1 MGHRA, CDR2 YSYEKL. V dropped 4 bases and J dropped 6 bases, with 6 bases sitting between them. The CDR3 totals 12 residues. CDR3 nucleotides: TGCGCCAGCAGCCGACCATATGAAAAACTGTTTTTT. It specifies CASSRPYEKLFF.

This clonotype has just a few counts. V and J are TRBV6-1 and TRBJ2-1; 7 positions match TRBD1. Germline CDR1 MNHNS, CDR2 SASEGT. J was trimmed by 12 bases and V by 7 bases; bases with no gene match: 18. This CDR3 comprises 15 residues. The DNA of the CDR3 is TGTGCCAGCACGCCCCGGGACAGTCCAATGACTGTGCAGTTCTTC. Translated, it gives CASTPRDSPMTVQFF.

The CDR3 sequence is CASSLRAANQPQHF. CDR3 coding DNA: TGTGCCAGCAGTTTAAGGGCAGCCAATCAGCCCCAGCATTTT. The chain recombines TRBV12-3 or TRBV12-4 with TRBJ1-5; unclear D gene. The V end was cut by 2 bases, the J end by 3 bases, with 8 bases between. CDR3 size: 14 residues.

In this sample, this clonotype turned up a few times. The gene calls are TRBV27 and TRBJ2-7; perhaps D is TRBD1 or TRBD2 (5 bases each). V lost 2 bases and J lost 6, with 8 bases in between. The CDR3 is 12 amino acids. Germline V gene sequence: CDR1 MNHEY, CDR2 SMNVEV (reference sequence). The CDR3 loop is CASSLIGTEQYF. As DNA, the CDR3 is TGTGCCAGCAGTTTAATAGGGACCGAGCAGTACTTC.

The chain links TRBV3-1 to TRBJ2-1, with TRBD1 matching 9 bases. The CDR3 has 14 amino acids. Germline loops: CDR1 LGHDT, CDR2 YNNKEL (reference sequence). Unmatched junction bases numbered 1, after V lost 4 bases and J lost 3 bases. CDR3 sequence: CASSRTGDYNEQFF. In nucleotides, the CDR3 is TGTGCCAGCAGCCGGACAGGGGACTACAATGAGCAGTTCTTC.